The clone carrying this TCR beta chain was picked up a small number of times. The data derive from a study of cytomegalovirus exposure and HLA in healthy donors. Germline CDR1 reads SNHLY; CDR2 reads FYNNEI. Trimming took 5 bases from V and 6 from J; bases not matched to a gene: 9. CDR3 length: 15 residues. Researchers ran the PCR with 60 Vbeta and 13 Jbeta primers. TCRdb's copy holds only in-frame clones and misses some; the assay was immunoSEQ multiplex PCR. The sample lists over 150,000 clones; about 71% were seen once. The genes are TRBV2 and TRBJ1-1; 10 bases are a match to TRBD1. The receptor comes from a woman between 25 and 40 years old in good health and CMV-seronegative. The sample consisted of PBMCs. CDR3 in amino acids: CASSRTGGKGAEAFF. The CDR3 coding sequence is TGTGCCAGCAGTCGGACAGGGGGTAAGGGTGCTGAAGCTTTCTTT.